These T cell receptor beta chains were read from a single sample in a study of graft-versus-host responses after intestinal transplantation. TCRdb keeps only in-frame clones here, not all; method: immunoSEQ multiplex PCR. This table has around 15,000 clones, around two thirds appearing once. This sample comprised ileum tissue, obtained around 730 days after intestinal transplantation. The receptors here all came from a human patient who received an intestinal transplant, so some T cells may come from the graft donor. The CDR3 runs from the conserved cysteine through the conserved F or W. Each record gives: D gene, J gene, V gene, clone size, CDR3 protein, CDR3 DNA. The D gene is left open where the match is weak. Not every row has a clone size; where given, it reads once, few, many or a size class.

>TRBD2|TRBJ2-5|TRBV29-1|NA
CSVLAGDETQYF
TGCAGCGTACTAGCGGGGGATGAGACCCAGTACTTC
>TRBD1|TRBJ1-2|TRBV14|few
CASSQRDDRAPYGYTF
TGTGCCAGCAGCCAGAGGGATGACAGGGCTCCCTATGGCTACACCTTC
>NA|TRBJ2-7|TRBV19|NA
CASNPQGSHEQYF
TGTGCCAGTAACCCCCAGGGGTCCCACGAGCAGTACTTC
>TRBD1|TRBJ2-7|TRBV28|NA
CASSQTGLYYEQYF
TGTGCCAGCAGCCAGACAGGGCTGTACTACGAGCAGTACTTC
>NA|TRBJ2-1|TRBV6-1|NA
CASSHRDKAQFF
TGTGCCAGCAGCCACAGGGATAAGGCGCAGTTCTTC
>TRBD1|TRBJ2-3|TRBV4-3|NA
CASSQGQGVTDTQYF
TGCGCCAGCAGCCAAGGACAGGGGGTTACAGATACGCAGTATTTT
>NA|TRBJ2-1|TRBV14|NA
CASSQDLDFVQFF
TGTGCCAGCAGCCAAGATCTGGACTTTGTGCAGTTCTTC
>TRBD2|TRBJ2-7|TRBV27|NA
CASSLSGLAGGPKYEQYF
TGTGCCAGCAGTTTATCGGGACTAGCGGGGGGGCCGAAATACGAGCAGTACTTC
>TRBD1|TRBJ2-7|TRBV6-1|NA
CASSEGETGGYEQYF
TGTGCCAGCAGTGAAGGAGAGACAGGGGGCTACGAGCAGTACTTC
>TRBD2|TRBJ2-1|TRBV25-1|NA
CASSESTSGGNEQFF
TGTGCCAGCAGTGAATCGACTAGCGGGGGCAATGAGCAGTTCTTC
>TRBD1|TRBJ2-6|TRBV10-2|NA
CASSESTLDRAPISGANVLTF
TGCGCCAGCAGTGAGTCGACGTTGGACAGGGCCCCGATCTCTGGGGCCAACGTCCTGACTTTC
>TRBD1|TRBJ2-7|TRBV6-1|few
CASSEGQGAEEQYF
TGTGCCAGCAGTGAGGGACAGGGGGCAGAAGAGCAGTACTTC
>TRBD2|TRBJ2-3|TRBV7-2|NA
CASSLMGLAGGITQYF
TGTGCCAGCAGCTTAATGGGACTAGCGGGGGGAATTACGCAGTATTTT
>NA|TRBJ2-3|TRBV7-9|NA
CASSFGGWGPHNNTDTQYF
TGTGCCAGCAGCTTCGGCGGTTGGGGGCCCCACAATAACACAGATACGCAGTATTTT
>NA|TRBJ1-4|TRBV4-3|NA
CASSQAGGFTNEKLFF
TGCGCCAGCAGCCAAGCCGGGGGGTTCACTAATGAAAAACTGTTTTTT
>TRBD2|TRBJ2-3|TRBV5-1|once
CASSLGLAGAQDTQYF
TGCGCCAGCAGCTTGGGACTAGCGGGGGCCCAAGATACGCAGTATTTT